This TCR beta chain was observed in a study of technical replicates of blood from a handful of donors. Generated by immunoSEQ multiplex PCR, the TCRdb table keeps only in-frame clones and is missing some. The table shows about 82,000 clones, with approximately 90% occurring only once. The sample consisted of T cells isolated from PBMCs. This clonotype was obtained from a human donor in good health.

The CDR3 here is CASSATSSYEQYF. DNA of the CDR3: TGTGCCAGCAGCGCAACTAGCTCCTACGAGCAGTACTTC. The chain employs TRBV4-2 and TRBJ2-7, with D perhaps matching TRBD2 (5 bases). From germline, CDR1 is LGHNA and CDR2 YNFKEQ. V lost 5 bases and J 0 bases, leaving 8 bases between the germline ends. The CDR3 is made up of 13 amino acids.